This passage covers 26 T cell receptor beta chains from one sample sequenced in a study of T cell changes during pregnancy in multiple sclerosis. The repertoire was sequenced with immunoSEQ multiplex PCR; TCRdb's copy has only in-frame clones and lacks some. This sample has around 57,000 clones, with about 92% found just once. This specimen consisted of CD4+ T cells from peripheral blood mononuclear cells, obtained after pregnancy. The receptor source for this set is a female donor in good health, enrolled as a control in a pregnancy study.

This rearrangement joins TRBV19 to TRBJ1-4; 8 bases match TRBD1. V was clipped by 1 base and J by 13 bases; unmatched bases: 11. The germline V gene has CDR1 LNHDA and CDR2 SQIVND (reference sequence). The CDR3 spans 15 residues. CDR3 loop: CASSIGGQGRGGLFF. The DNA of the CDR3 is TGTGCCAGTAGTATAGGTGGACAGGGCCGAGGGGGACTGTTTTTT. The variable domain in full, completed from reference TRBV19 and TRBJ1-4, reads DGGITQSPKYLFRKEGQNVTLSCEQNLNHDAMYWYRQDPGQGLRLIYYSQIVNDFQKGDIAEGYSVSREKKESFPLTVTSAQKNPTAFYLCASSIGGQGRGGLFFGSGTQLSVL.

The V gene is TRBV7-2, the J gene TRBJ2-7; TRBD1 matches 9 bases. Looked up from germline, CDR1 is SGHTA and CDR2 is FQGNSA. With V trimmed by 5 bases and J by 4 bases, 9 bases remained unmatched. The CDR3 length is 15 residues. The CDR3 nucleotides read TGTGCCAGCAGCGAAAGGACAGGGGTGGAGTACGAGCAGTACTTC. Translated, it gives CASSERTGVEYEQYF.

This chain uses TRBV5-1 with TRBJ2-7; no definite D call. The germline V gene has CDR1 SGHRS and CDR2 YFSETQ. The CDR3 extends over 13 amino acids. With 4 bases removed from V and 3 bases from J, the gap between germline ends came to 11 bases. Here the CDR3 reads CASSLGGYYEQYF. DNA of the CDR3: TGCGCCAGCAGCCTGGGCGGTTACTACGAGCAGTACTTC. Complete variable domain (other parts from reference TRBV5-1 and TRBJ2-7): KAGVTQTPRYLIKTRGQQVTLSCSPISGHRSVSWYQQTPGQGLQFLFEYFSETQRNKGNFPGRFSGRQFSNSRSEMNVSTLELGDSALYLCASSLGGYYEQYFGPGTRLTVT.

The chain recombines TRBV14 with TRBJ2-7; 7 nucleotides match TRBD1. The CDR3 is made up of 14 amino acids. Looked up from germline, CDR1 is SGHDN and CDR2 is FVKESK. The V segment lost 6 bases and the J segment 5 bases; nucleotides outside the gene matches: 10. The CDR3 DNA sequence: TGTGCCAGCAGACGCACAGGGGAGATGGACGAGCAGTACTTC. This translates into CASRRTGEMDEQYF.

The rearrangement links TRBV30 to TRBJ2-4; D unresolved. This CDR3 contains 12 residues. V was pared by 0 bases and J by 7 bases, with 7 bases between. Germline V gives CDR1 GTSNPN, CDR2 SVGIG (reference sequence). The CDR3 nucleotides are TGTGCCTGGAGTGTTCGGTCTAACATTCAGTACTTC. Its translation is CAWSVRSNIQYF.

The CDR3 DNA follows: TGTGCCAGCAGCTTTGTAGGGGCCCGACCCGGGGAGCTGTTTTTT. Translating gives CASSFVGARPGELFF. The chain is built from TRBV5-6 and TRBJ2-2; perhaps TRBD1 as D (5 bases). Trimming took off 2 bases at V and 6 bases at J, with 14 bases between the two ends. CDR1 is SGHDT, CDR2 YYEEEE, per germline. CDR3 size: 15 residues.

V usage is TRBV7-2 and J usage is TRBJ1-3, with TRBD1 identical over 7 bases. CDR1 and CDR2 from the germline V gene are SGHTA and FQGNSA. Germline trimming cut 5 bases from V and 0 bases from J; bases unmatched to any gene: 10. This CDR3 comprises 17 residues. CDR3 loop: CASSTSPGTDSGNTIYF. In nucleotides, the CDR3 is TGTGCCAGCAGCACCAGCCCCGGGACAGACTCTGGAAACACCATATATTTT.

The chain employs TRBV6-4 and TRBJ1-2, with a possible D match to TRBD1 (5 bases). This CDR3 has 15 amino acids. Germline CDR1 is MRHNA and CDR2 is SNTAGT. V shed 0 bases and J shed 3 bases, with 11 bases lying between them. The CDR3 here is CASSDSSQGYYGYTF. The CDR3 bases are TGTGCCAGCAGTGACTCTTCGCAGGGTTACTATGGCTACACCTTC.

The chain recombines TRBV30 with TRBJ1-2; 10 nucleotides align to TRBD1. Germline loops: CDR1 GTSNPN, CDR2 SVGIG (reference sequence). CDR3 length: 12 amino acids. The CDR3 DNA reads TGTGCGCAGACAGGGGGCTTTGGCGGCTACACCTTC. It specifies CAQTGGFGGYTF.

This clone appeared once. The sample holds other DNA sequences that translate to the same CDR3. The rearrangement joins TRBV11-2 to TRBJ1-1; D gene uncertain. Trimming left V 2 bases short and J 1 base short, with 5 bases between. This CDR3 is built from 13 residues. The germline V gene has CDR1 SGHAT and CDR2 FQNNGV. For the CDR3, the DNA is TGTGCCAGCAGCTTAACACGGAACACTGAAGCTTTCTTT. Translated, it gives CASSLTRNTEAFF.

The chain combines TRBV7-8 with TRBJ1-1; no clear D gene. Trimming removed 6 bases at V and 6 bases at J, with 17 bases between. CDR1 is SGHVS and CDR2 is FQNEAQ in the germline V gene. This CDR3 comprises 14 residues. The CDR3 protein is CASSRFKIGAEAFF. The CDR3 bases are TGTGCCAGCAGTAGATTCAAGATCGGGGCTGAAGCTTTCTTT.

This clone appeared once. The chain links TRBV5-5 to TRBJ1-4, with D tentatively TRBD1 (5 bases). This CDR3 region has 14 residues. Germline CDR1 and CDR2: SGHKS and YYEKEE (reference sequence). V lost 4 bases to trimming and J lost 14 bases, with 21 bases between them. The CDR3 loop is CASSLGSPGQQLFF. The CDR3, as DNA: TGTGCCAGCAGCCTGGGAAGCCCCGGACAACAGCTGTTTTTT.

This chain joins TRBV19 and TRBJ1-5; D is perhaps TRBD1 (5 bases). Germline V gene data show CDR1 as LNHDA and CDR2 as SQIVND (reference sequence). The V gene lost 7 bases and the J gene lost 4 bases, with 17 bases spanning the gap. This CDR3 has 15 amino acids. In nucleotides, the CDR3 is TGTGCCAGTAAATGGGGATGGGGCTTGAATCAGCCCCAGCATTTT. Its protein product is CASKWGWGLNQPQHF.

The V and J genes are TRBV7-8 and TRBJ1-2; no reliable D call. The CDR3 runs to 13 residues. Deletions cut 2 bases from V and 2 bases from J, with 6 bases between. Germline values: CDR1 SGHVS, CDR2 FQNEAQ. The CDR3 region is CASSLSLNYGYTF. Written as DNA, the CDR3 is TGTGCCAGCAGCTTAAGTCTAAACTATGGCTACACCTTC.

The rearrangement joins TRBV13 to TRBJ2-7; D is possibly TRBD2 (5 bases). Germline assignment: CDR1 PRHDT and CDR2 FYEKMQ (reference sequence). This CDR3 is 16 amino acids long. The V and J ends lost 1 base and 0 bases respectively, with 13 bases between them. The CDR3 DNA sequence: TGTGCCAGCAGCTTAGTTGTATCGGGGAGCTCCTACGAGCAGTACTTC. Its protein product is CASSLVVSGSSYEQYF.

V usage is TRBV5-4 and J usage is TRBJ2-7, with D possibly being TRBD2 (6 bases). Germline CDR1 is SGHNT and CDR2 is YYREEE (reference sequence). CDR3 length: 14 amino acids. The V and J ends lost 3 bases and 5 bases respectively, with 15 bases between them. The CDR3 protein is CASSWGEREDEQYF. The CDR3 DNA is TGTGCCAGCAGCTGGGGGGAAAGGGAGGACGAGCAGTACTTC.

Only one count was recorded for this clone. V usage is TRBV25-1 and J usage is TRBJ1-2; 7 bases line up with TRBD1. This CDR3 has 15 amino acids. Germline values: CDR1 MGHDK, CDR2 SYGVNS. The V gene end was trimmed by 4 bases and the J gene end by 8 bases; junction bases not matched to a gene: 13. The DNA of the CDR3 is TGTGCCAGCAGTGCCTTGGACAGGCTGAGGGAGGGCTACACCTTC. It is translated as CASSALDRLREGYTF.

CDR3 sequence reads: CASKPSGGGAETQYF. CDR3 bases: TGTGCCAGCAAACCCTCGGGGGGTGGGGCGGAGACCCAGTACTTC. The chain employs TRBV7-2 and TRBJ2-5; TRBD2 aligns across 7 bases. CDR3 length equals 15 residues. CDR1 and CDR2 (germline): SGHTA, FQGNSA. Losses at the gene ends were 7 bases for V and 5 bases for J; bases not matched to a gene: 13.

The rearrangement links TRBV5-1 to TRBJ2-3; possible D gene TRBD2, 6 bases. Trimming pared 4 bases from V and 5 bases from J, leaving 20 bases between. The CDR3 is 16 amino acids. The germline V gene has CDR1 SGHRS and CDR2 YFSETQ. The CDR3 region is CASSPTGDPPKDTQYF. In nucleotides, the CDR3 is TGCGCCAGCAGCCCCACGGGGGACCCTCCCAAAGATACGCAGTATTTT.

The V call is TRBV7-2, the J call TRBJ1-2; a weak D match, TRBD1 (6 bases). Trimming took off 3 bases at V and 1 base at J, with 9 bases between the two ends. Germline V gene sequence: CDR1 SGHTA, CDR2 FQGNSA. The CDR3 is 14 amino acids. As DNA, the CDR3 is TGTGCCAGCAGCTTGGGACAACATAACTATGGCTACACCTTC. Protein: CASSLGQHNYGYTF.

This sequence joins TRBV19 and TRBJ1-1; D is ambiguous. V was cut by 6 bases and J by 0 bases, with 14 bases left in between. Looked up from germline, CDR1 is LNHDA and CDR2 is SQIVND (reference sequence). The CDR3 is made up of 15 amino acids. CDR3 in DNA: TGTGCCAGTAGGGGGAGACATCGGATGAACACTGAAGCTTTCTTT. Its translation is CASRGRHRMNTEAFF. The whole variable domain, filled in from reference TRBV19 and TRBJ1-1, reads DGGITQSPKYLFRKEGQNVTLSCEQNLNHDAMYWYRQDPGQGLRLIYYSQIVNDFQKGDIAEGYSVSREKKESFPLTVTSAQKNPTAFYLCASRGRHRMNTEAFFGQGTRLTVV.

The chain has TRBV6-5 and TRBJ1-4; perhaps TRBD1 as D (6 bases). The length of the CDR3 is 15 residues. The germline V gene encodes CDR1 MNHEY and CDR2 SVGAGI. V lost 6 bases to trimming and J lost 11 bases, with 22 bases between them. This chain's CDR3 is CASRKDSLSPPKLFF. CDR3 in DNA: TGTGCCAGCAGGAAGGACAGTCTCTCCCCCCCCAAACTGTTTTTT.

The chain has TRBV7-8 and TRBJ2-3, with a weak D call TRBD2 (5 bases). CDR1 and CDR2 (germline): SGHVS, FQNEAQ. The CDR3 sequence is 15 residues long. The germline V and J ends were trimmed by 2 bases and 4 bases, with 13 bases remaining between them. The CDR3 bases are TGTGCCAGCAGCTTAAGCCAGCGGTGGTCAGATACGCAGTATTTT. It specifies CASSLSQRWSDTQYF.

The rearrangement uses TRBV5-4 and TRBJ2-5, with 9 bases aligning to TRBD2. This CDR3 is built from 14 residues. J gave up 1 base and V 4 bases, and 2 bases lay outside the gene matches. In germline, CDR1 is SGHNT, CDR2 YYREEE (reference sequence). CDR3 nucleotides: TGTGCCAGCAGCCCAGCGGGGGGCCAAGAGACCCAGTACTTC. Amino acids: CASSPAGGQETQYF.

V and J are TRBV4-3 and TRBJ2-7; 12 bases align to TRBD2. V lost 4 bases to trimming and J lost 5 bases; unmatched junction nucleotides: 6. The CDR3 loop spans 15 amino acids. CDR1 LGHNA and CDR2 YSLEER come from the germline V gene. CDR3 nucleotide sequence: TGCGCCAGCAGCCCCCGACTAGCGGGGGTGGACGAGCAGTACTTC. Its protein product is CASSPRLAGVDEQYF.

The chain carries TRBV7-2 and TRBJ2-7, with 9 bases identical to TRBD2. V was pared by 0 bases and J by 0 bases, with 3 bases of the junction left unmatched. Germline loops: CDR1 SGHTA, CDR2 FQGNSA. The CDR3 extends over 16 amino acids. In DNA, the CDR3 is TGTGCCAGCAGCTTAGCAACTAGCGGGCGCTCCTACGAGCAGTACTTC. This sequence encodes CASSLATSGRSYEQYF.